The 8 T cell receptor beta chains below were found in one sample sequenced in a study of tissue T cells after allogeneic stem cell transplantation. Assay: immunoSEQ multiplex PCR; the TCRdb copy retains only in-frame clones and omits some. Of about 6,600 clones in the sample, roughly half are singletons; the top ten hold roughly 8.2%. Time point noted: mouse harvest day 7 after allogeneic transplant. Tail vein injection delivered 10^7 T-cell-depleted bone marrow cells and 10^6 splenic CD5+ T cells. Sequenced: lymph node tissue. All receptors come from a female BALB/c mouse given C57BL/6 T cells with graft-versus-host disease after an allogeneic hematopoietic cell transplant.

As for this clone: Mouse gene names and germline throughout. The CDR3 goes on 1 residue after the read ends, and that part is filled in from the germline J gene. The V and J genes are TRBV26 and TRBJ2-5; 8 bases agree with TRBD1. The trim removed 3 bases at V and 6 bases at J, leaving 5 bases unmatched. CDR3 length: 14 amino acids. CDR1 is KGHPV, CDR2 FQNQEV, per germline (reference sequence). The DNA read from the CDR3 is TGTGCCAGCAGTCTTGAGACAGGGGTTGACACCCAGTAC. It translates to CASSLETGVDTQY. The CDR3 as a whole reads CASSLETGVDTQYF.

This clone was recorded once. Mouse names are used for the genes. The CDR3 end falls 1 residue outside the read, so it is completed with the germline J gene. This rearrangement joins TRBV26 to TRBJ2-3; D remains ambiguous. V gave up 6 bases and J gave up 0 bases, with 7 bases separating them. The CDR3 runs to 13 residues. Per the germline V gene, CDR1 is KGHPV and CDR2 is FQNQEV (reference sequence). The CDR3 DNA, read in part, is TGTGCCAGCAGGACAACTAGTGCAGAAACGCTGTAT. Translation gives CASRTTSAETLY. In full, the CDR3 reads CASRTTSAETLYF.

In its sample, this clone was seen once. Mouse names are used for the genes. The sequence runs out 1 residue before the end of the CDR3; the remainder is reconstructed from the germline J gene. This chain links TRBV12-2 with TRBJ1-3; no firm D call. Per the germline V gene, CDR1 is SGHLS and CDR2 is HYDKME. Trimming cost V 3 bases and J 2 bases, with 10 bases left between them. The CDR3 totals 14 residues. CDR3 amino acids: CASSFGRPGNTLYF. Partial CDR3 DNA: TGTGCCAGCTCTTTCGGGAGGCCTGGAAATACGCTCTAT.

In regard to this clone: The gene names here belong to mouse. The CDR3 end is not reached by the read, which stops 1 residue before it; the germline J gene fills it in. This rearrangement joins TRBV26 to TRBJ2-3, with D unresolved. Germline lookup yields CDR1 KGHPV and CDR2 FQNQEV (reference sequence). The CDR3 is made up of 12 amino acids. V gave up 6 bases and J gave up 0 bases, with 4 bases separating them. The chain's CDR3 is CASRWSAETLYF. The part of the CDR3 DNA that was read is TGTGCCAGCAGGTGGAGTGCAGAAACGCTGTAT.

The sample holds a few counts of this clone. The gene names here belong to mouse. The CDR3 bases that were read are TGCTCCAGCAGTCAATCGGCAGGGCCTTCCTATAATTCGCCCCTCTAC. It codes for CSSSQSAGPSYNSPLY. The CDR3 reads in full as CSSSQSAGPSYNSPLYF. The rearrangement links TRBV23 to TRBJ1-6; the table names TRBD1, a call not compared with the DNA. The read finishes 1 residue shy of the CDR3 end, and the germline J gene is used to complete it. TRBJ1-6 is an ORF; its function is uncertain. This CDR3 spans 17 amino acids. Germline-derived CDR1 and CDR2 are KGHTA and FQNQQP.

The sample holds a few counts of this clone. Gene names and germline refer to mouse. The sequence runs out 1 residue before the end of the CDR3; the remainder is reconstructed from the germline J gene. The J gene is TRBJ2-5, the V gene TRBV26; D is uncertain. The V end lost 4 bases, the J end lost 6 bases, and 5 bases lay between the germline ends. Germline CDR1 is KGHPV and CDR2 is FQNQEV (reference sequence). The CDR3 runs to 11 residues. The CDR3: CASSPGDTQYF. The DNA read from the CDR3 is TGTGCCAGCAGTCCGGGGGACACCCAGTAC.

This clone came up a few times. Each gene name is a mouse one. The read finishes 1 residue shy of the CDR3 end, and the germline J gene is used to complete it. V is TRBV26 and J is TRBJ1-3; D may be TRBD1 (5 bases). With 2 bases removed from V and 4 bases from J, the gap between germline ends came to 9 bases. This CDR3 is 14 amino acids long. CDR1 and CDR2 from the germline V gene are KGHPV and FQNQEV (reference sequence). CDR3 sequence: CASSLGEGGNTLYF. The sequenced CDR3 bases are TGTGCCAGCAGTCTGGGGGAGGGGGGAAATACGCTCTAT.

As concerns this clone: Here the gene names and germline are mouse. CDR3 loop: CASSLYGGWETEVFF. CDR3 DNA, as far as it was read: TGTGCCAGCAGTCTGTATGGGGGCTGGGAAACAGAAGTCTTC. The V call is TRBV24, the J call TRBJ1-1; tentatively, D is TRBD1 (6 bases). The read halts 1 residue ahead of the CDR3 end, with the missing end drawn from the germline J gene. The CDR3 is made up of 15 amino acids. V lost 0 bases and J 5 bases, leaving 13 bases between the germline ends. Germline V gene sequence: CDR1 KGHTA, CDR2 FRNEEI.